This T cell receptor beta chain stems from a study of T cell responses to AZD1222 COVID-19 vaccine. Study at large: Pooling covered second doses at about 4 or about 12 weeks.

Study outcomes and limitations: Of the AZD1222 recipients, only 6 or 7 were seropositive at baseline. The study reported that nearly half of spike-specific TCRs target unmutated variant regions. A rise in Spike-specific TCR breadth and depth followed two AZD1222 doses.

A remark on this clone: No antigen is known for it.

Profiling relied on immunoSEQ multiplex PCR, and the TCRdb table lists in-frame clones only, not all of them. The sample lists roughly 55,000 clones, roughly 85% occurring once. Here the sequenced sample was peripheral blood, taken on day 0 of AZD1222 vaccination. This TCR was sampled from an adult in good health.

The CDR3 DNA is TGTGCCAGCAACCAGAGGTTCCCCCCCGTATCTGGGGCCAACGTCCTGACTTTC. It encodes CASNQRFPPVSGANVLTF. The gene calls are TRBV7-9 and TRBJ2-6, with D unresolved. CDR1 SEHNR and CDR2 FQNEAQ come from the germline V gene (reference sequence). This CDR3 is 18 amino acids long. The V and J ends lost 7 bases and 1 base respectively, with 20 bases between them.